One sample yielded the 14 T cell receptor beta chains listed below, sequenced in a study of T-cell memory formation after mild COVID-19 (dated by TCRdb to about 2021). The library was built by means of 5' RACE. The reads were generated on an Illumina NovaSeq 6000. The raw public reads went through TCRdb reprocessing: fastp at Q25, MiXCR clone calling, in-frame beta chains kept. Every distinct CDR3 protein forms one entry, paired with its most common genes and DNA. This sample comprises fewer than 250,000 distinct CDR3 sequences, 10% of them detected only once. The ten most abundant clones make up under 3.5% of the sample. The sample was PBMCs or a T cell subset sorted from them (not recorded which). The source of these receptors is a young man who had mild COVID-19 (a few samples of this study predate the infection). The sample titles of this study are shuffled in the database, so cell type and time point are left out; the donor was told from shared clones.

The table lists this clonotype with a few counts. This chain connects TRBV12-3 or TRBV12-4 to TRBJ1-1; D is perhaps TRBD1 (5 bases). The CDR3 sequence is 13 residues long. The V end lost 5 bases, the J end lost 5 bases, and 12 bases lay between the germline ends. In DNA, the CDR3 is TGTGCCAGCAGTACTCAGGGAAGGACTGAAGCTTTCTTT. Amino acids: CASSTQGRTEAFF.

This clonotype appeared a few times. The chain couples TRBV6-2 or TRBV6-3 to TRBJ2-1; 8 nucleotides align to TRBD1. V was clipped by 5 bases and J by 2 bases; unmatched bases: 2. Germline V gene lookup returns CDR1 MNHEY and CDR2 SVGEGT. This CDR3 has 14 amino acids. The CDR3 sequence: CASSRQGPYNEQFF. The CDR3 bases are TGTGCCAGCAGTCGACAGGGGCCCTACAATGAGCAGTTCTTC.

This clonotype has at least ten counts. The chain joins TRBV6-1 to TRBJ2-7; the D is unclear. V lost 2 bases and J lost 5, with 16 bases in between. This CDR3 is 15 amino acids long. Looked up from germline, CDR1 is MNHNS and CDR2 is SASEGT. In nucleotides, the CDR3 is TGTGCCAGCAGTGAAAGGGTTACATGGGCCGACGAGCAGTACGTC. Translation: CASSERVTWADEQYV.

A few counts support this clonotype. The rearrangement uses TRBV7-9 and TRBJ1-5, with a weak D call TRBD1 (6 bases). The CDR3 sequence is 13 residues long. CDR1 and CDR2 (germline): SEHNR, FQNEAQ (reference sequence). The ends were cut back, 5 bases at V and 5 bases at J, with 10 bases in the middle. CDR3 coding DNA: TGTGCCAGCAGCCGGACAGCGGATCAGCCCCAGCATTTT. Its protein product is CASSRTADQPQHF.

This clonotype was found a few times. The V gene is TRBV12-3 or TRBV12-4, the J gene TRBJ2-2, with no clear D. This CDR3 contains 14 residues. V was cut by 7 bases and J by 7 bases, with 16 bases left in between. The DNA of the CDR3 is TGTGCCAGCATCAACCGGGTGGGGAACGGGGAGCTGTTTTTT. It is translated as CASINRVGNGELFF.

This sequence joins TRBV5-1 and TRBJ1-2; no reliable D call. The CDR3 extends over 14 amino acids. Germline lookup yields CDR1 SGHRS and CDR2 YFSETQ. V dropped 3 bases and J dropped 2 bases, with 11 bases sitting between them. CDR3 region: CASSSRAVNYGYTF. The CDR3 DNA reads TGCGCCAGCAGCTCAAGGGCAGTCAACTATGGCTACACCTTC.

This chain links TRBV5-1 with TRBJ1-4; D may be TRBD1 (5 bases). Germline V gene lookup returns CDR1 SGHRS and CDR2 YFSETQ. The CDR3 is 14 residues long. Trimming took 2 bases from V and 8 from J, leaving 13 bases between them. CDR3 residues: CASSFAGIGEKLFF. The CDR3 nucleotides are TGCGCCAGCAGCTTCGCAGGGATCGGGGAAAAACTGTTTTTT.

The gene calls are TRBV4-1 and TRBJ2-1; D is unclear. V lost 0 bases and J lost 2, with 5 bases in between. The germline gives CDR1 MGHRA, CDR2 YSYEKL. The CDR3 has 14 amino acids. CDR3 sequence: CASSQDEAYNEQFF. CDR3 coding DNA: TGCGCCAGCAGCCAAGATGAAGCCTACAATGAGCAGTTCTTC.

The chain links TRBV6-2 or TRBV6-3 to TRBJ2-3; 8 bases map to TRBD2. Germline V gene lookup returns CDR1 MNHEY and CDR2 SVGEGT. There are 15 residues in the CDR3. The junction had 5 bases not matched to a gene; V was cut back by 6 bases and J by 0 bases. Here the CDR3 DNA reads TGTGCCAGCAGCGGACTAGCCCCCAGCACAGATACGCAGTATTTT. It codes for CASSGLAPSTDTQYF.

This clonotype has just a few counts. The chain combines TRBV5-6 with TRBJ2-1; no clear D gene. Germline assignment: CDR1 SGHDT and CDR2 YYEEEE. The V gene lost 1 base and the J gene lost 6 bases, with 5 bases spanning the gap. The CDR3 covers 12 residues. The CDR3: CASSLFVNEQFF. DNA of the CDR3: TGTGCCAGCAGCTTGTTCGTCAATGAGCAGTTCTTC.

This clonotype was seen a single time. V is TRBV30 and J is TRBJ2-7; D is perhaps TRBD2 (6 bases). The CDR3 has 11 residues. The V end lost 3 bases, the J end lost 9 bases, and 12 bases lay between the germline ends. CDR1 is GTSNPN, CDR2 SVGIG, per germline (reference sequence). CDR3 protein: CAWSGGSGQYF. In DNA form, the CDR3 reads TGTGCCTGGAGCGGGGGTTCAGGGCAGTACTTC.

This clonotype was observed a few times. The rearrangement uses TRBV29-1 and TRBJ2-1; tentatively, D is TRBD1 (6 bases). CDR1 is SQVTM and CDR2 is ANQGSEA in the germline V gene. The V end lost 5 bases, the J end lost 5 bases, and 16 bases lay between the germline ends. The CDR3 covers 14 residues. CDR3 loop: CSVPPSGTHNEQFF. The CDR3 nucleotides read TGCAGCGTTCCGCCCTCCGGGACACACAATGAGCAGTTCTTC.

The chain uses TRBV4-1 and TRBJ1-1; D is possibly TRBD1 (5 bases). CDR1 is MGHRA and CDR2 is YSYEKL in the germline V gene. The V and J ends lost 0 bases and 5 bases respectively, with 10 bases between them. The CDR3 spans 14 residues. The CDR3 nucleotides read TGCGCCAGCAGCCAAGAATGGGGGGAGACTGAAGCTTTCTTT. This translates into CASSQEWGETEAFF.

In this sample, this clonotype turned up a few times. The V and J genes are TRBV2 and TRBJ2-3; tentatively, D is TRBD1 or TRBD2 (5 bases each). The germline V and J ends were trimmed by 8 bases and 5 bases, with 14 bases remaining between them. Germline CDR1 is SNHLY and CDR2 is FYNNEI. This CDR3 has 13 amino acids. This CDR3 reads CASSPGHGDTQYF. The CDR3 nucleotides read TGTGCCAGCTCCCCGGGGCATGGAGATACGCAGTATTTT.